This section outlines one T cell receptor beta chain sequence together with its context. These data originate in a study of blood T cell repertoires in COVID-19. Study-wide context: Samples taken during acute and convalescent COVID-19 were collected in the United States, Italy and Spain. PBMCs, B-cell-depleted T cells, or T cells provided the cDNA or gDNA that made up the material.

The CDR3 is 13 residues long. Germline V gives CDR1 MNHEY, CDR2 SVGAGI. J was trimmed by 6 bases and V by 8 bases; bases with no gene match: 4. As originally analysed: Amplification of reference gene primers provided the estimated nucleated cell counts. Using immunoSEQ multiplex PCR, the repertoire was profiled, and TCRdb retains in-frame clones only, with some absent. V and J calls and clone size follow that table, whereas D and trimming were derived from the DNA. The table lists some 30,000 clones, approximately 89% of them singletons, with 44% in the top ten. The chain recombines TRBV6-5 with TRBJ2-1, with 10 bases lining up with TRBD1. Sample: peripheral blood. This TCR came from a human donor in a cohort sampled during active COVID-19. CDR3 nucleotides: TGTGCCAGCGCGTGGACAGGGGGCAATGAGCAGTTCTTC. Protein: CASAWTGGNEQFF.